The present T cell receptor (beta chain) was sequenced within a study of T-cell memory formation after mild COVID-19. Study-level findings and limits: Chiefly within CM and EM were the contracting CD4+ clones; CD8+ ones were within EMRA. Day 15 to 85 contractors were CD4/CD8 balanced; later expanders leaned CD4+.

This clonotype was seen a handful of times. Its antigen remains unknown. The CDR3 is 12 amino acids. V lost 4 bases and J lost 7, with 10 bases in between. Germline values: CDR1 SGHTA, CDR2 FQGNSA. 5'RACE, which relied on constant-segment primers, yielded TCR alpha and TCR beta cDNA libraries carrying sample barcodes and UMIs. TCRdb re-called the 5' RACE reads through MiXCR, storing one row per CDR3 protein. Counted here are some 280,000 distinct CDR3 sequences, roughly 16% occurring once; the ten biggest clones make up roughly 25%. V usage is TRBV7-2 and J usage is TRBJ1-2, with a weak D call TRBD1 (5 bases). Sequenced material: PBMCs or a T cell subset sorted from them (not recorded which). This clonotype was obtained from a man aged 18 to 29 who had mild COVID-19 (a few samples of this study predate the infection). Cell type and time point are not known. The CDR3 reads CASSSQEGGYTF. In DNA form, the CDR3 reads TGTGCCAGCAGCTCACAGGAGGGTGGCTACACCTTC.